These 19 T cell receptor beta chains came from one sample sequenced in a study of cytomegalovirus exposure and HLA in healthy donors. A multiplex PCR was run with 60 Vbeta primers and 13 Jbeta primers. Libraries were prepared by immunoSEQ multiplex PCR; TCRdb keeps only in-frame clonotypes and omits some of them. The sample has 150,000 to 200,000 clones, around 81% seen once; the top ten hold roughly 2.1%. Sequencing was done on a sample of PBMCs. The receptors here all came from a young woman in good health and CMV-seropositive.

The table lists this clone with a few counts. This chain connects TRBV7-9 to TRBJ2-4; TRBD1 matches 10 bases. This CDR3 contains 17 residues. The germline V gene has CDR1 SEHNR and CDR2 FQNEAQ (reference sequence). Losses at the gene ends were 1 base for V and 0 bases for J; bases not matched to a gene: 3. Here the CDR3 reads CASSLGGQGIAKNIQYF. The DNA for the CDR3 is TGTGCCAGCAGCTTAGGGGGACAGGGGATAGCCAAAAACATTCAGTACTTC. Looking up the rest from reference TRBV7-9 and TRBJ2-4 gives the full variable domain: DTGVSQNPRHKITKRGQNVTFRCDPISEHNRLYWYRQTLGQGPEFLTYFQNEAQLEKSRLLSDRFSAERPKGSFSTLEIQRTEQGDSAMYLCASSLGGQGIAKNIQYFGAGTRLSVL.

The gene calls are TRBV30 and TRBJ1-5; D is unresolved. CDR3 size: 14 residues. V shed 3 bases and J shed 2 bases, with 11 bases lying between them. Germline values: CDR1 GTSNPN, CDR2 SVGIG (reference sequence). The CDR3: CAWSRERGNQPQHF. CDR3 bases: TGTGCCTGGAGCAGAGAACGGGGCAATCAGCCCCAGCATTTT.

This clone occurred once. The chain carries TRBV2 and TRBJ1-5, with unresolved D. Germline loops: CDR1 SNHLY, CDR2 FYNNEI. Trimming pared 4 bases from V and 9 bases from J, leaving 7 bases between. This CDR3 region has 11 residues. CDR3 residues: CASSASGPQHF. The CDR3 region has the DNA TGTGCCAGCAGTGCTTCGGGGCCCCAGCATTTT. The full variable domain, rest sourced from reference TRBV2 and TRBJ1-5, is EPEVTQTPSHQVTQMGQEVILRCVPISNHLYFYWYRQILGQKVEFLVSFYNNEISEKSEIFDDQFSVERPDGSNFTLKIRSTKLEDSAMYFCASSASGPQHFGDGTRLSIL.

The chain carries TRBV30 and TRBJ2-5; TRBD1 might be the D (5 bases). The DNA end favors TRBJ2-7, so the J call may be wrong. Germline CDR1 is GTSNPN and CDR2 is SVGIG (reference sequence). The length of the CDR3 is 13 residues. DNA for the CDR3: TGTGCCTGGGACCTCCGAAGGGGATACGAGCAGTACTTC. This encodes CAWDLRRGYEQYF.

This clone has only a few counts. This rearrangement joins TRBV19 to TRBJ1-1; perhaps TRBD1 as D (6 bases). Germline assignment: CDR1 LNHDA and CDR2 SQIVND (reference sequence). V was shortened by 3 bases and J by 3 bases, with 14 bases between the two germline ends. CDR3 size: 15 residues. The CDR3 spells CASSIGDIYYTEAFF. The CDR3 coding sequence is TGTGCCAGTAGTATTGGGGACATCTACTACACTGAAGCTTTCTTT.

The chain couples TRBV4-3 to TRBJ2-7; the match to TRBD1 covers 8 bases. Germline CDR1 LGHNA, CDR2 YSLEER. The length of the CDR3 is 14 residues. The V segment lost 1 base and the J segment 5 bases; nucleotides outside the gene matches: 4. For the CDR3, the DNA is TGCGCCAGCAGCCAAGGAGACAGGGGCCACGAGCAGTACGTC. Translated: CASSQGDRGHEQYV.

This rearrangement joins TRBV15 to TRBJ1-5; TRBD1 is a possible D gene (5 bases). This CDR3 has 15 residues. V was cut by 4 bases and J by 6 bases, with 16 bases left in between. Germline CDR1 reads LNHNV; CDR2 reads YYDKDF (reference sequence). The CDR3 reads CATSTDNPWGQPQHF. As DNA, the CDR3 is TGTGCCACCAGCACGGACAACCCCTGGGGTCAGCCCCAGCATTTT.

This clone appeared a single time. The V gene is TRBV7-3, the J gene TRBJ1-5; possible D gene TRBD1, 5 bases. Trimming took off 6 bases at V and 4 bases at J, with 19 bases between the two ends. Germline V lookup: CDR1 SGHTA, CDR2 FQGTGA. The CDR3 spans 16 residues. The CDR3 loop reads CASSSASGQLNQPQHF. In nucleotides, the CDR3 is TGTGCCAGCAGTTCCGCGTCAGGGCAGCTGAATCAGCCCCAGCATTTT.

J is TRBJ2-4 and V is TRBV5-1; TRBD1 matches at 9 bases. The CDR3 runs to 14 residues. Trimming removed 0 bases from V and 9 bases from J; junction bases left unmatched: 4. CDR1 SGHRS and CDR2 YFSETQ come from the germline V gene. DNA for the CDR3: TGCGCCAGCAGCTTGGGACAGGGGGTTGGCATTCAGTACTTC. It specifies CASSLGQGVGIQYF.

The chain carries TRBV11-3 and TRBJ2-3, with 7 bases fitting TRBD1. V trimming: 1 base; J trimming: 2 bases; junction bases outside the gene matches: 6. The CDR3 contains 16 residues. In germline, CDR1 is SGHNT, CDR2 YENEEA. CDR3 nucleotide sequence: TGTGCCAGCAGCTTAGGAGGGGACAGAGACACAGATACGCAGTATTTT. Translating gives CASSLGGDRDTDTQYF.

The V and J genes are TRBV5-4 and TRBJ2-3; D is unresolved. Germline CDR1 reads SGHNT; CDR2 reads YYREEE (reference sequence). Trimming removed 1 base from V and 6 bases from J, with 9 bases in between. The CDR3 extends over 13 amino acids. CDR3: CASSLPYSDTQYF. CDR3 coding DNA: TGTGCCAGCAGCTTGCCCTACTCTGATACGCAGTATTTT.

This clone was counted once. V and J are TRBV4-3 and TRBJ2-7; D is possibly TRBD2 (6 bases). This CDR3 has 14 residues. V lost 8 bases and J 4 bases, leaving 18 bases between the germline ends. Germline V gene sequence: CDR1 LGHNA, CDR2 YSLEER. The CDR3 region has the DNA TGCGCCAGCCTAGGGACTCCTCATCTTTACGAGCAGTACGTC. Amino acid sequence: CASLGTPHLYEQYV.

The genes are TRBV11-1 and TRBJ1-6, with D perhaps TRBD1 (6 bases). Germline CDR1 is SGHAT and CDR2 is FQDESV (reference sequence). Trimming pared 2 bases from V and 8 bases from J, leaving 16 bases between. This CDR3 is built from 16 residues. The DNA for the CDR3 is TGTGCCAGCAGCTTATCGTCGAACAGGGTGCATTCACCCCTCCACTTT. Amino acids: CASSLSSNRVHSPLHF.

The rearrangement links TRBV6-1 to TRBJ2-5; no definite D call. The germline V gene has CDR1 MNHNS and CDR2 SASEGT. CDR3 length equals 14 residues. The V and J ends lost 7 bases and 5 bases respectively, with 17 bases between them. The CDR3 spells CASTPRLRRETQYF. As DNA, the CDR3 is TGTGCCAGCACCCCTCGACTCCGTCGTGAGACCCAGTACTTC.

The chain joins TRBV5-1 to TRBJ2-1, with 16 bases matching TRBD2. The germline gives CDR1 SGHRS, CDR2 YFSETQ. Trimming took 3 bases from V and 2 from J; bases not matched to a gene: 5. The CDR3 is 18 amino acids. In DNA form, the CDR3 reads TGCGCCAGCAGCTCGGGACTAGCGGGGGGGCTAGCCTACAATGAGCAGTTCTTC. Residues: CASSSGLAGGLAYNEQFF.

V is TRBV4-1 and J is TRBJ1-6; no clear D gene. The CDR3 contains 18 residues. V was clipped by 0 bases and J by 0 bases, with 12 bases between them. The germline V gene encodes CDR1 MGHRA and CDR2 YSYEKL. The CDR3 bases are TGCGCCAGCAGCCAAGACGTTCCTGGGAGCTCCTATAATTCACCCCTCCACTTT. It encodes CASSQDVPGSSYNSPLHF.

The chain uses TRBV29-1 and TRBJ2-5; the D gene is possibly TRBD1 (5 bases). This CDR3 has 13 amino acids. V was clipped by 7 bases and J by 5 bases, with 17 bases between them. Germline assignment: CDR1 SQVTM and CDR2 ANQGSEA. The CDR3, as DNA: TGCAGCGCCGGGCAGGGAACGGTCGAGACCCAGTACTTC. Translating gives CSAGQGTVETQYF.

This clone appeared a single time. The rearrangement joins TRBV5-4 to TRBJ1-4, with D tentatively TRBD1 (5 bases). The CDR3 runs 15 residues. V lost 5 bases to trimming and J lost 5 bases, with 16 bases between them. Germline loops: CDR1 SGHNT, CDR2 YYREEE (reference sequence). CDR3 bases: TGTGCCAGCAGGGGACGCGGGGGACTAAATGAAAAACTGTTTTTT. It specifies CASRGRGGLNEKLFF.

This clone has only one observation. The rearrangement joins TRBV6-5 to TRBJ2-7, with D hard to call. The CDR3 length is 15 residues. Trimming took 0 bases from V and 3 from J, leaving 12 bases between them. Per the germline V gene, CDR1 is MNHEY and CDR2 is SVGAGI. The CDR3: CASSYSNSNRYEQYF. The CDR3 DNA follows: TGTGCCAGCAGTTACTCGAACTCAAACCGCTACGAGCAGTACTTC.